The present T cell receptor (beta chain) was sequenced within a study of T cell repertoires in cytomegalovirus infection. Study-wide context: The public TCR beta signatures pointed to both CMV infection and matching HLA type.

Whole-study results and caveats: CMV carriers with the relevant HLA were identified by cumulative public TCR beta family frequency. Clonotype analysis showed dominance of the ex vivo response by HLA-C-restricted CMV-specific TCR beta clonotypes.

Concerning this clonotype itself: What it binds is not known.

V shed 6 bases and J shed 7 bases, with 27 bases lying between them. Germline V lookup: CDR1 MNHEY, CDR2 SVGAGI. The CDR3 covers 17 residues. MiXCR was run by TCRdb on the reads, yielding one entry per CDR3 protein. The sample records over 250,000 distinct CDR3 sequences, roughly 21% being singletons. This clonotype was obtained from a human donor in good health (CMV status not recorded). Some clones in this sample may be carry-over from other donors' samples. The V and J genes are TRBV6-5 and TRBJ1-2; a possible D gene is TRBD1 (5 bases). The material was cultured PBMCs, obtained from culture after CMV antigen stimulation. CDR3 bases: TGTGCCAGCAGCTACCAGCCCGCCTTGTCCGGGAGGGGTGGCTACACCTTC. This gives the protein CASSYQPALSGRGGYTF.